These T cell receptor beta chains were read from a single sample in a study of identical twins. TCRdb reanalysed the 5' RACE reads using MiXCR and keeps one entry per CDR3 protein. This table has 350,000 or so distinct CDR3 sequences, 9% to 15% appearing once. The sample was also linked to a second study, of yellow fever vaccine responses in identical twins.

Sequencing input: CD8+ T cells sorted from blood. These receptors were collected from a woman aged 18-29 years in good health. CDR3s include the opening cysteine and the closing phenylalanine or tryptophan.

CDR3aa	v_gene	j_gene
CASSLGGSGRALYNEQFF	TRBV7-8	TRBJ2-1
CASSSGDSSVSYEQYF	TRBV28	TRBJ2-7
CATSDLEGDTQYF	TRBV24-1	TRBJ2-3
CASSLFNRDRGRRTEAFF	TRBV11-1	TRBJ1-1
CASREGGTYEQYF	TRBV7-9	TRBJ2-7
CASSYSRATDTQYF	TRBV6-5	TRBJ2-3
CASSPYPTSGGTNEQFF	TRBV3-1	TRBJ2-1
CASSQDDHRGTDTQYF	TRBV14	TRBJ2-3
CASSFGSDRGIATFYNEQFF	TRBV12-3/TRBV12-4	TRBJ2-1
CASSDGDSSYEQYF	TRBV9	TRBJ2-7
CASSQAINTGELFF	TRBV3-1	TRBJ2-2
CSVLGQGLLGSYNEQFF	TRBV29-1	TRBJ2-1
CASSLAPGQGGSTDTQYF	TRBV5-6	TRBJ2-3
CASSVDTGRNYGYTF	TRBV9	TRBJ1-2
CASRTGQGQTQYF	TRBV28	TRBJ2-5
CASSPEGWNEQFF	TRBV7-6	TRBJ2-1
CASRTGTEVQETQYF	TRBV6-1	TRBJ2-5
CASSLAAGGHYEQYF	TRBV5-1	TRBJ2-7
CASSVVAGGQAYEQYF	TRBV6-4	TRBJ2-7
CASSQGASGIQRGRNEQFF	TRBV3-1	TRBJ2-1
CASSTGQENYGYTF	TRBV12-3/TRBV12-4	TRBJ1-2
CASSFLVSGELFF	TRBV12-3/TRBV12-4	TRBJ2-2
CASGIPVDANNEQFF	TRBV7-9	TRBJ2-1
CASSPIGTGVGYTF	TRBV7-8	TRBJ1-2
CASSEYTGFHNEQFF	TRBV25-1	TRBJ2-1
CASSDNPLSSTDTQYF	TRBV27	TRBJ2-3
CASSLSHSPGYPGELFF	TRBV7-2	TRBJ2-2
CASSPTLTGELFF	TRBV6-1	TRBJ2-2
CASSQSSQLYYEQYF	TRBV16	TRBJ2-7
CASSLDGTGYGQPQHF	TRBV7-2	TRBJ1-5
CASRPRGKGGNSPLHF	TRBV7-8	TRBJ1-6
CASSEDRVETQYF	TRBV5-1	TRBJ2-5
CASSYSVSYEQYF	TRBV19	TRBJ2-7
CASSFSSGDYNEQFF	TRBV6-5	TRBJ2-1
CASSRARGNTGELFF	TRBV28	TRBJ2-2
CSVGPFGRNNEQFF	TRBV29-1	TRBJ2-1
CASSSSDRGGDEQFF	TRBV5-1	TRBJ2-1
CSAIPGEGAPEAFF	TRBV20-1	TRBJ1-1
CASSQESGGHQETQYF	TRBV4-1	TRBJ2-5
CASSFIGVGETQYF	TRBV7-9	TRBJ2-5
CASSLGGGTGANVLTF	TRBV12-3/TRBV12-4	TRBJ2-6
CASSTGRTGELFF	TRBV3-1	TRBJ2-2
CASSEQGWDSNQPQHF	TRBV2	TRBJ1-5
CASSIDSGSTETQYF	TRBV19	TRBJ2-5
CASSPPHRDPQETQYF	TRBV7-8	TRBJ2-5
CASSADRRVAFF	TRBV12-3/TRBV12-4	TRBJ1-1
CASSFLKTSNQPQHF	TRBV7-8	TRBJ1-5